These 28 T cell receptor beta chains originate from one sample sequenced in a study of cytomegalovirus exposure and HLA in healthy donors. PCR involved 60 Vbeta and 13 Jbeta primers. Here immunoSEQ multiplex PCR was the method, and the copy in TCRdb shows in-frame clones only, minus some. The data show 150,000 to 200,000 clones, over 60% seen once. The sample was PBMCs. All receptors derive from a male donor in good health and CMV-seronegative.

This chain links TRBV4-2 with TRBJ2-7, with TRBD2 matching 10 bases. J gave up 3 bases and V 0 bases, and 14 bases lay outside the gene matches. CDR1 is LGHNA, CDR2 YNFKEQ, per germline. The CDR3 runs 19 residues. The DNA of the CDR3 is TGTGCCAGCAGCCAAGATTCCCCTCGGACTAGCGGAACCTACTACGAGCAGTACTTC. It is translated as CASSQDSPRTSGTYYEQYF.

The rearrangement links TRBV5-1 to TRBJ2-1; 9 positions agree with TRBD2. V trimming: 0 bases; J trimming: 7 bases; junction bases outside the gene matches: 2. The CDR3 contains 14 residues. Germline CDR1 and CDR2: SGHRS and YFSETQ. CDR3 DNA: TGCGCCAGCAGCTTGGGTAGCGGGAGTAATGAGCAGTTCTTC. Translation gives CASSLGSGSNEQFF. Variable domain in full (rest from reference TRBV5-1 and TRBJ2-1): KAGVTQTPRYLIKTRGQQVTLSCSPISGHRSVSWYQQTPGQGLQFLFEYFSETQRNKGNFPGRFSGRQFSNSRSEMNVSTLELGDSALYLCASSLGSGSNEQFFGPGTRLTVL.

This clone was seen a handful of times. This sequence joins TRBV30 and TRBJ1-2; 10 positions match TRBD1. Germline CDR1 reads GTSNPN; CDR2 reads SVGIG (reference sequence). Trimming took 3 bases from V and 4 from J; bases not matched to a gene: 5. The CDR3 has 14 residues. CDR3 loop: CAWRGQGSLYGYTF. The CDR3 DNA reads as TGTGCCTGGAGGGGACAGGGGAGCCTCTATGGCTACACCTTC.

This clone has more than one count but fewer than ten. The chain has TRBV4-1 and TRBJ1-1; D is ambiguous. Germline V gene sequence: CDR1 MGHRA, CDR2 YSYEKL. CDR3 size: 16 residues. V was shortened by 4 bases and J by 1 base, with 16 bases between the two germline ends. The CDR3 DNA reads as TGCGCCAGCAGCCCGGGTTTCGATGTTTGGAACACTGAAGCTTTCTTT. Translating gives CASSPGFDVWNTEAFF.

V usage is TRBV5-1 and J usage is TRBJ1-1; D might be TRBD1 (6 bases). This CDR3 region has 14 residues. Trimming left V 0 bases short and J 3 bases short, with 9 bases between. Germline V gives CDR1 SGHRS, CDR2 YFSETQ. CDR3 nucleotide sequence: TGCGCCAGCAGCTTGGTGGGGGCCGACACTGAAGCTTTCTTT. Its protein product is CASSLVGADTEAFF.

The chain links TRBV9 to TRBJ2-5, with TRBD2 as a possible D gene (6 bases). V was cut by 1 base and J by 0 bases, with 13 bases left in between. Germline V CDR1 and CDR2: SGDLS, YYNGEE. There are 16 residues in the CDR3. The CDR3 is CASSVMGLPYQETQYF. CDR3 in DNA: TGTGCCAGCAGCGTAATGGGACTCCCGTACCAAGAGACCCAGTACTTC.

This clone was recorded a few times. The rearrangement joins TRBV7-2 to TRBJ2-7; TRBD1 is a possible D gene (6 bases). The V and J ends lost 2 bases and 3 bases respectively, with 14 bases between them. CDR1 and CDR2 from the germline V gene are SGHTA and FQGNSA. This CDR3 region has 15 residues. The CDR3 DNA follows: TGTGCCAGCAGCTTAAAAGTCGCGGACAGCTACGAGCAGTACTTC. Translating it yields CASSLKVADSYEQYF.

The rearrangement links TRBV23-1 to TRBJ2-1, with TRBD2 matching over 9 bases. TRBV23-1 is an ORF for which the function is uncertain. After removal of 1 base from V and 1 base from J, the junction contained 5 bases not matched to a gene. CDR3 length equals 17 residues. CDR3: CASSQWGSGSSYNEQFF. The CDR3 bases are TGCGCCAGCAGTCAATGGGGTAGCGGGAGTTCCTACAATGAGCAGTTCTTC.

CDR3 sequence: CASSTPADSDRLNQPQHF. In DNA form, the CDR3 reads TGTGCCAGCAGCACCCCAGCGGACAGCGATAGACTCAATCAGCCCCAGCATTTT. This chain connects TRBV9 to TRBJ1-5; possibly TRBD1 for D (6 bases). The CDR3 spans 18 residues. The V end was cut by 4 bases, the J end by 3 bases, with 23 bases between. Germline CDR1 SGDLS, CDR2 YYNGEE.

The V and J genes are TRBV5-1 and TRBJ1-3; maybe TRBD1 (5 bases). V lost 4 bases to trimming and J lost 2 bases, with 22 bases between them. CDR3 length: 18 residues. The V gene's germline CDR1 is SGHRS and CDR2 YFSETQ. The CDR3 DNA reads as TGCGCCAGCAGCCCAGGGCCCCTTAGTCCTGCCCCTGGAAACACCATATATTTT. Its protein is CASSPGPLSPAPGNTIYF.

The CDR3 sequence is CASEAAVGYGYTF. CDR3 nucleotide sequence: TGTGCCAGCGAAGCAGCGGTAGGGTATGGCTACACCTTC. The rearrangement links TRBV5-5 to TRBJ1-2; D is unclear. This CDR3 comprises 13 residues. V lost 7 bases, J lost 5 bases, and 15 bases lay in between. Germline-derived CDR1 and CDR2 are SGHKS and YYEKEE (reference sequence).

The chain combines TRBV9 with TRBJ2-7; TRBD1 matches at 7 bases. Germline loops: CDR1 SGDLS, CDR2 YYNGEE. The trim removed 3 bases at V and 4 bases at J, leaving 10 bases unmatched. The length of the CDR3 is 15 residues. CDR3 loop: CASSATPGTEYEQYF. The CDR3, as DNA: TGTGCCAGCAGCGCTACCCCGGGGACAGAGTACGAGCAGTACTTC.

The chain is built from TRBV5-1 and TRBJ2-7; 9 bases are shared with TRBD2. CDR1 SGHRS and CDR2 YFSETQ come from the germline V gene. The trim removed 5 bases at V and 0 bases at J, leaving 6 bases unmatched. The CDR3 loop spans 15 amino acids. CDR3 amino acids: CASRPSGTSSYEQYF. CDR3 coding DNA: TGCGCCAGCAGACCTAGCGGGACGAGCTCCTACGAGCAGTACTTC.

The V gene is TRBV7-3, the J gene TRBJ2-2; D gene uncertain. This CDR3 has 13 amino acids. Per the germline V gene, CDR1 is SGHTA and CDR2 is FQGTGA. V gave up 8 bases and J gave up 6 bases, with 13 bases separating them. CDR3 amino acids: CASRFSRAGELFF. The CDR3 nucleotides are TGTGCCAGCCGATTTAGCCGGGCCGGGGAGCTGTTTTTT.

The V gene is TRBV30, the J gene TRBJ2-7, with 8 positions matching TRBD1. Trimming took 0 bases from V and 3 from J; bases not matched to a gene: 10. Germline CDR1 and CDR2: GTSNPN and SVGIG (reference sequence). The CDR3 runs 16 residues. The chain's CDR3 is CAWSVPGTGIFYEQYF. The DNA of the CDR3 is TGTGCCTGGAGTGTACCAGGGACAGGCATTTTCTACGAGCAGTACTTC.

The chain is built from TRBV5-1 and TRBJ1-3; D possibly corresponds to TRBD1 (5 bases). This CDR3 spans 18 amino acids. Germline V CDR1 and CDR2: SGHRS, YFSETQ. Trimming pared 4 bases from V and 1 base from J, leaving 21 bases between. The DNA for the CDR3 is TGCGCCAGCAGCGGCAGGGTGGGGAAAAACGGATCTGGAAACACCATATATTTT. This encodes CASSGRVGKNGSGNTIYF.

This clone was found once. This chain uses TRBV28 with TRBJ2-7; 9 positions match TRBD1. Per germline, CDR1 MDHEN and CDR2 SYDVKM. CDR3 length: 14 amino acids. V shed 5 bases, J shed 3 bases, and the junction held 5 bases outside the gene matches. CDR3 nucleotide sequence: TGTGCCAGCAGTCCGGGACAGGGCCTCTACGAGCAGTACTTC. Translated, it gives CASSPGQGLYEQYF.

The V gene is TRBV7-6, the J gene TRBJ2-7; the match to TRBD1 covers 10 bases. The CDR3 covers 15 residues. CDR1 is SGHVS and CDR2 is FNYEAQ in the germline V gene. The V and J ends lost 6 bases and 1 base, in that order; junction bases with no gene match: 6. The CDR3 DNA follows: TGTGCCAGCAGTCCTGACAGGGGGCGATCCTACGAGCAGTACTTC. The encoded protein is CASSPDRGRSYEQYF.

This clone came up once. The chain employs TRBV4-2 and TRBJ1-2; 7 bases match TRBD1. The CDR3 is 15 amino acids. Germline CDR1 LGHNA, CDR2 YNFKEQ. The junction had 6 bases not matched to a gene; V was cut back by 3 bases and J by 2 bases. CDR3 sequence: CASSQVGTENYGYTF. CDR3 sequence (DNA): TGTGCCAGCAGCCAGGTCGGGACAGAGAACTATGGCTACACCTTC.

The V call is TRBV18, the J call TRBJ1-6; 7 nucleotides line up with TRBD1. There are 13 residues in the CDR3. Germline V gene sequence: CDR1 KGHSH, CDR2 LQKENI. The V segment lost 6 bases and the J segment 5 bases; nucleotides outside the gene matches: 1. For the CDR3, the DNA is TGTGCCAGCTCGGGACAGAATAATTCACCCCTCCACTTT. Translation gives CASSGQNNSPLHF.

J is TRBJ1-6 and V is TRBV5-5; no clear D. V shed 3 bases and J shed 0 bases, with 16 bases lying between them. CDR3 length equals 18 residues. The germline gives CDR1 SGHKS, CDR2 YYEKEE (reference sequence). The CDR3 nucleotides read TGTGCCAGCAGCTCAGTAATTGAGGGATCCTCCTATAATTCACCCCTCCACTTT. This sequence encodes CASSSVIEGSSYNSPLHF.

This clone was recorded only once. The chain recombines TRBV7-2 with TRBJ1-5, with 7 positions matching TRBD1. The CDR3 contains 15 residues. V dropped 6 bases and J dropped 4; count of bases not matched to a gene: 9. Germline-derived CDR1 and CDR2 are SGHTA and FQGNSA. In DNA, the CDR3 is TGTGCCAGCAGGTCAGGGGGACGGTTGAATCAGCCCCAGCATTTT. Translation gives CASRSGGRLNQPQHF.

Here the CDR3 DNA reads TGTGCCAGCAGCCGACAGGGTCCGGGCGGTAATGAGCAGTTCTTC. Protein: CASSRQGPGGNEQFF. V usage is TRBV7-2 and J usage is TRBJ2-1; 7 positions agree with TRBD1. V shed 5 bases and J 7 bases; nucleotides not matched to a gene: 11. Germline values: CDR1 SGHTA, CDR2 FQGNSA. The length of the CDR3 is 15 residues.

This clone was counted a few times. This chain uses TRBV9 with TRBJ1-4, with 8 nucleotides matching TRBD1. The germline V gene encodes CDR1 SGDLS and CDR2 YYNGEE. This CDR3 is 15 amino acids long. V shed 0 bases, J shed 6 bases, and the junction held 4 bases outside the gene matches. The CDR3, as DNA: TGTGCCAGCAGCGTAGCGCAGGGGGCTGATGAAAAACTGTTTTTT. Its protein product is CASSVAQGADEKLFF.

J is TRBJ1-4 and V is TRBV7-2; the D gene is possibly TRBD1 (5 bases). Germline loops: CDR1 SGHTA, CDR2 FQGNSA. Trimming took 3 bases from V and 5 from J, leaving 10 bases between them. This CDR3 is 14 amino acids long. This chain's CDR3 is CASSFRGGNEKLFF. CDR3 coding DNA: TGTGCCAGCAGCTTTAGGGGAGGCAATGAAAAACTGTTTTTT.

The chain links TRBV21-1 to TRBJ2-4; the listed D gene, TRBD2, was not tested against the DNA. TRBV21-1 is described as a pseudogene. The CDR3 contains 19 residues. CDR3 sequence reads: CASSKRGGPRVLAKNIQYF. In nucleotides, the CDR3 is TGTGCCAGCAGCAAAAGGGGGGGGCCCCGTGTCTTAGCCAAAAACATTCAGTACTTC.

The chain couples TRBV11-3 to TRBJ2-5, with a tentative D call TRBD2 (6 bases). Deletions cut 5 bases from V and 5 bases from J, with 12 bases between. Per the germline V gene, CDR1 is SGHNT and CDR2 is YENEEA. The CDR3 has 13 amino acids. The CDR3 DNA reads TGTGCCAGCAGCAGTAACCGGGGGGAGACCCAGTACTTC. Translation: CASSSNRGETQYF.

This rearrangement joins TRBV5-4 to TRBJ2-1; D is unresolved. Trimming removed 0 bases at V and 1 base at J, with 5 bases between. The CDR3 covers 14 residues. Germline lookup yields CDR1 SGHNT and CDR2 YYREEE (reference sequence). The CDR3 nucleotides are TGTGCCAGCAGCTTGGTGAGTTCCTACAATGAGCAGTTCTTC. This gives the protein CASSLVSSYNEQFF.